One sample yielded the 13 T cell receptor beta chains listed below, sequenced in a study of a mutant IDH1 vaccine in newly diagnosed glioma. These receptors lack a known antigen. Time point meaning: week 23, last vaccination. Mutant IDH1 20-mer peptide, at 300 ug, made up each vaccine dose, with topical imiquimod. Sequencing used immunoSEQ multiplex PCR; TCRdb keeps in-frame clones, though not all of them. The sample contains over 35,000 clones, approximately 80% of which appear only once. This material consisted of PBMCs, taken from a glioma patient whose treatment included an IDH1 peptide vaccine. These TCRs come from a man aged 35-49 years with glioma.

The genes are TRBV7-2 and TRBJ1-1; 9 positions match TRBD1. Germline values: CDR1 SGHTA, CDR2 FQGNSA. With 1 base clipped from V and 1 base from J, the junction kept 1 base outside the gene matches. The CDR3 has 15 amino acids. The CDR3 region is CASSLDRGRNTEAFF. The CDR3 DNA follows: TGTGCCAGCAGCTTAGACAGGGGGCGGAACACTGAAGCTTTCTTT. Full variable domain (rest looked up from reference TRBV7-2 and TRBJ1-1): GAGVSQSPSNKVTEKGKDVELRCDPISGHTALYWYRQSLGQGLEFLIYFQGNSAPDKSGLPSDRFSAERTGGSVSTLTIQRTQQEDSAVYLCASSLDRGRNTEAFFGQGTRLTVV.

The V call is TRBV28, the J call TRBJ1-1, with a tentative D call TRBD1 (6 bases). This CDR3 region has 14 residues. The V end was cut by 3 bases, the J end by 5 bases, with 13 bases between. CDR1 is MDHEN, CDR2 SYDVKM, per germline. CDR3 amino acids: CASSFGGANTEAFF. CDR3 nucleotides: TGTGCCAGCAGTTTCGGGGGCGCGAATACTGAAGCTTTCTTT.

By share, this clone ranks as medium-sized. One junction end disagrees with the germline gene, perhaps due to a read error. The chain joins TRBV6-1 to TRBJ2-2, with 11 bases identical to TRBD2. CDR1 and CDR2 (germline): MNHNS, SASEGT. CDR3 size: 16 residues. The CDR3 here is CASTEVAGGVTGELFF. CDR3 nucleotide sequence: TGTGCCAGCACTGAAGTAGCGGGGGGGGTCACCGGGGAGCTGTTTTTT.

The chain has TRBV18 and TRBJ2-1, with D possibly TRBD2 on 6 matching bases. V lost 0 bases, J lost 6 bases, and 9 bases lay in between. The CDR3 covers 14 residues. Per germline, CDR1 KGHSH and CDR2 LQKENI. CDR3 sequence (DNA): TGTGCCAGCTCACCACCTGGACTACCCAATGAGCAGTTCTTC. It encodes CASSPPGLPNEQFF.

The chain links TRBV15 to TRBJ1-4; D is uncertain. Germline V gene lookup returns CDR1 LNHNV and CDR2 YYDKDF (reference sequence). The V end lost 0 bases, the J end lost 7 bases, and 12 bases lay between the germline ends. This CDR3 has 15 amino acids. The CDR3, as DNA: TGTGCCACCAGCAGAGATAATCACCGGATTGAAAAACTGTTTTTT. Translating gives CATSRDNHRIEKLFF.

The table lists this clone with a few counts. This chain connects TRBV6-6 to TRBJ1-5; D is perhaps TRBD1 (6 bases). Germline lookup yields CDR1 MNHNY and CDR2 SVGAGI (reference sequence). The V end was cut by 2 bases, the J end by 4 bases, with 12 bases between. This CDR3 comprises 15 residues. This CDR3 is CASSYGGGRNQPQHF. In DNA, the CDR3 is TGTGCCAGCAGTTACGGAGGGGGTCGTAATCAGCCCCAGCATTTT.

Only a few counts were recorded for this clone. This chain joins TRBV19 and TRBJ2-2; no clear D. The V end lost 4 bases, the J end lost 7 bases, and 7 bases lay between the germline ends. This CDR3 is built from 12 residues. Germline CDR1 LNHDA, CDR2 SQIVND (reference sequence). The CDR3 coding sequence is TGTGCCAGTAGTAGGAGCCTCGGGGAGCTGTTTTTT. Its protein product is CASSRSLGELFF. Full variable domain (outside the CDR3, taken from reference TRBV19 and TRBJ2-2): DGGITQSPKYLFRKEGQNVTLSCEQNLNHDAMYWYRQDPGQGLRLIYYSQIVNDFQKGDIAEGYSVSREKKESFPLTVTSAQKNPTAFYLCASSRSLGELFFGEGSRLTVL.

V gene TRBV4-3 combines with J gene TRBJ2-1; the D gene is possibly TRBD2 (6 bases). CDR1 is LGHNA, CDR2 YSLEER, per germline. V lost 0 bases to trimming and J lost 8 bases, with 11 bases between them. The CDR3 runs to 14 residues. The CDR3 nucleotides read TGCGCCAGCAGCCAAGATGGGGGGTTCGATGAGCAGTTCTTC. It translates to CASSQDGGFDEQFF.

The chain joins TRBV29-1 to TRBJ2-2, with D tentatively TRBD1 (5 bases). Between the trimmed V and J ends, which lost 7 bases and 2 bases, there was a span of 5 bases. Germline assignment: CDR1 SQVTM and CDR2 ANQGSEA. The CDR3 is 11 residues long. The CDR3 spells CSGTNTGELFF. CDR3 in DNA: TGCAGCGGGACAAACACCGGGGAGCTGTTTTTT.

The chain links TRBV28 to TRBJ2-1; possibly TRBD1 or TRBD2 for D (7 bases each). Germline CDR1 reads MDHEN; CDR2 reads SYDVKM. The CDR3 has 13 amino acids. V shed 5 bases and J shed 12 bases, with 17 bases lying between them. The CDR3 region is CASSPGGVVAQFF. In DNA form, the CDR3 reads TGTGCCAGCAGTCCAGGGGGGGTAGTCGCGCAGTTCTTC.

This chain's CDR3 is CASSVGPGGDYEQYF. The CDR3 DNA reads as TGTGCCAGCAGCGTAGGGCCGGGAGGGGACTACGAGCAGTACTTC. V and J are TRBV9 and TRBJ2-7; TRBD2 aligns across 8 bases. Per the germline V gene, CDR1 is SGDLS and CDR2 is YYNGEE. The CDR3 covers 15 residues. The V gene end was trimmed by 0 bases and the J gene end by 3 bases; junction bases not matched to a gene: 5.

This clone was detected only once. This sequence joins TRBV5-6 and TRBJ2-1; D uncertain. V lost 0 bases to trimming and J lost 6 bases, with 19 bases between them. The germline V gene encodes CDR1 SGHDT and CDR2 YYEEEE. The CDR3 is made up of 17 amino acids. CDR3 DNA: TGTGCCAGCAGCTTGGCGGGTCCAGGAGAGATAAGCAATGAGCAGTTCTTC. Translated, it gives CASSLAGPGEISNEQFF.

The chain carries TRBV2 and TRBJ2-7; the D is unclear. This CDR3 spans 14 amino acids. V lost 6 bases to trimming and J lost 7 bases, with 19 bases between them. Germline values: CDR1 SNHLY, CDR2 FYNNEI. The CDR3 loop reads CASSAQRLGGEQYF. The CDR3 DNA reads TGTGCCAGCAGCGCTCAGAGGCTGGGTGGAGAGCAGTACTTC.